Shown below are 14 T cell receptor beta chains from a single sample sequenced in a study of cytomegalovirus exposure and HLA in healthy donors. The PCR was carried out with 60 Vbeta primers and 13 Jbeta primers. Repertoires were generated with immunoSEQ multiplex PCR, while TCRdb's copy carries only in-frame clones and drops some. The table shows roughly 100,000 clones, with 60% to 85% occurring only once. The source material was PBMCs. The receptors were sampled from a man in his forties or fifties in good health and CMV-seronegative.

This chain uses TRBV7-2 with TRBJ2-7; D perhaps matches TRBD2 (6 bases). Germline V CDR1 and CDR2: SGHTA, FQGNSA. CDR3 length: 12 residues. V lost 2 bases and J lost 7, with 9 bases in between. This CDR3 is CASSLMEGEQYF. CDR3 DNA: TGTGCCAGCAGCTTAATGGAGGGGGAGCAGTACTTC.

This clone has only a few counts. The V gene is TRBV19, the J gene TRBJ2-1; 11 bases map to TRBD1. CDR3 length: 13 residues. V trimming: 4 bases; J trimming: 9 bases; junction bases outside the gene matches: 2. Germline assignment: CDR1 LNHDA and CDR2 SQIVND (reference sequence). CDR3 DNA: TGTGCCAGTAGTACCGGGACAGGGGGTGAGCAGTTCTTC. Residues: CASSTGTGGEQFF.

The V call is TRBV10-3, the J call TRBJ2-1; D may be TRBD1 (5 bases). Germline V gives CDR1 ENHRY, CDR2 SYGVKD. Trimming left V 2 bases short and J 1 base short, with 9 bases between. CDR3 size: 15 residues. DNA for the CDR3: TGTGCCATCAGTGAGGGGGCGCCGTCCTACAATGAGCAGTTCTTC. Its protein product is CAISEGAPSYNEQFF.

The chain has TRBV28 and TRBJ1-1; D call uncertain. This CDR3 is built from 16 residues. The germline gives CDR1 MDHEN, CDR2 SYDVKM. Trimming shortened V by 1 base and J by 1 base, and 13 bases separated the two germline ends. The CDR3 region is CASSLSGRGRNTEAFF. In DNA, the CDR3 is TGTGCCAGCAGTTTATCCGGGCGGGGAAGGAACACTGAAGCTTTCTTT.

The CDR3 region is CASSPRQGEGNTIYF. The CDR3 bases are TGTGCCAGCAGTCCTCGACAGGGAGAAGGAAACACCATATATTTT. This rearrangement joins TRBV28 to TRBJ1-3; TRBD1 matches at 7 bases. From germline, CDR1 is MDHEN and CDR2 SYDVKM. The CDR3 consists of 15 residues. V was pared by 5 bases and J by 4 bases, with 8 bases of the junction left unmatched.

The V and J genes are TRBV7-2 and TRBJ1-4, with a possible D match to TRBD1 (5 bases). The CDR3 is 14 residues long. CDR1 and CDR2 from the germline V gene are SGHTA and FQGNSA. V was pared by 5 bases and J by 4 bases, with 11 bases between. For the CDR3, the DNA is TGTGCCAGCAGCCAGGGAGGCTTTAATGAAAAACTGTTTTTT. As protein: CASSQGGFNEKLFF.

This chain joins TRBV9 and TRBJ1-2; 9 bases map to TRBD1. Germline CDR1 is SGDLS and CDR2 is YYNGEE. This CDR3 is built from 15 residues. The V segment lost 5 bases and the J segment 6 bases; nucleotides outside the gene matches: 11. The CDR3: CASRRARQGGDGYTF. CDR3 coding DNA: TGTGCCAGCAGGAGGGCCCGACAGGGGGGCGATGGCTACACCTTC.

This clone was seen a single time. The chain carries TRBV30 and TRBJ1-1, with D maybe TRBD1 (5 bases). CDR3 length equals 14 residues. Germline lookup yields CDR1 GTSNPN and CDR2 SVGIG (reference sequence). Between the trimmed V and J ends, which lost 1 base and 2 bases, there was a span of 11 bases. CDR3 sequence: CAWSGGLSNTEAFF. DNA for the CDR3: TGTGCCTGGAGTGGGGGACTCTCAAACACTGAAGCTTTCTTT.

The chain's CDR3 is CASSSGPGQGSSPLHF. DNA of the CDR3: TGTGCCAGCAGTTCTGGGCCGGGACAGGGAAGTTCACCCCTCCACTTT. The chain recombines TRBV28 with TRBJ1-6, with TRBD1 matching over 9 bases. CDR1 and CDR2 from the germline V gene are MDHEN and SYDVKM. The CDR3 length is 16 residues. Trimming at V came to 4 bases and at J to 9 bases, leaving 10 bases not matched to a gene.

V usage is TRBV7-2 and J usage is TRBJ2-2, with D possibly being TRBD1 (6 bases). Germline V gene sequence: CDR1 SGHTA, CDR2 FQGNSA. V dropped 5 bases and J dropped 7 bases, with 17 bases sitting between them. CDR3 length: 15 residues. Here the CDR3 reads CASSTTGRRGGELFF. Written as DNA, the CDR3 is TGTGCCAGCAGCACCACAGGGCGGCGTGGCGGGGAGCTGTTTTTT.

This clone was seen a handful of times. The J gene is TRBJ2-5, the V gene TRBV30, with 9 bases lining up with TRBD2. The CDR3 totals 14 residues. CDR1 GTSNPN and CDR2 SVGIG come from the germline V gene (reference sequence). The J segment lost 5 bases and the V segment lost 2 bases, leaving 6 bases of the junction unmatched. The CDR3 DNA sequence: TGTGCCTGGAGTCTGGCGGGGGGGGGTGAGACCCAGTACTTC. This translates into CAWSLAGGGETQYF.

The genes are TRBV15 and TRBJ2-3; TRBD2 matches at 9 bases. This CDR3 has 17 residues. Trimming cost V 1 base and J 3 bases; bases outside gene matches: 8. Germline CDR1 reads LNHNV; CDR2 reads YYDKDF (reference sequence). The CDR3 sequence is CATSRVGTSLITDTQYF. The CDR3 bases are TGTGCCACCAGCAGAGTCGGGACTAGCTTGATTACAGATACGCAGTATTTT. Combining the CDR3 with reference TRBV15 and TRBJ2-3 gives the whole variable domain DAMVIQNPRYQVTQFGKPVTLSCSQTLNHNVMYWYQQKSSQAPKLLFHYYDKDFNNEADTPDNFQSRRPNTSFCFLDIRSPGLGDTAMYLCATSRVGTSLITDTQYFGPGTRLTVL.

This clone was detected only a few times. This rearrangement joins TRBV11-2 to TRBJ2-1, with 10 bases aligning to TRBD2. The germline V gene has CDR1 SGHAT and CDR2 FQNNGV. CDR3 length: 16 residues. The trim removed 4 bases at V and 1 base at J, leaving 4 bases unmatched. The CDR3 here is CASSSSGRQSYNEQFF. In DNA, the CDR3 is TGTGCCAGCAGCTCTAGCGGGAGACAGTCCTACAATGAGCAGTTCTTC.

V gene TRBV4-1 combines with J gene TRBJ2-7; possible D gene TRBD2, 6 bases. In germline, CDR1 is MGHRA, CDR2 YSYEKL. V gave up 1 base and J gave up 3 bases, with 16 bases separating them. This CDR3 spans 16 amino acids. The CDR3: CASSQVAEMEIYEQYF. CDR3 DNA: TGCGCCAGCAGCCAAGTAGCGGAAATGGAAATCTACGAGCAGTACTTC.